This T cell receptor (beta chain) was identified during a study of T cells in Graves' hyperthyroidism and ophthalmopathy. Deletions cut 8 bases from V and 0 bases from J, with 10 bases between. The length of the CDR3 is 13 residues. RNA transcripts yielded amplified TCR beta CDR3 regions. The TCR CDR3 first-round RT-PCR relied on the HTBI primer set. TCRdb ran MiXCR on the multiplex PCR reads and lists one entry per CDR3 protein. Seen here are about 520,000 distinct CDR3 sequences, roughly 25% observed once, and the top ten hold around 11%. Study results and limitations: Ophthalmopathy prediction by the model preceded onset by a median about 6 months.

In this sample, this clonotype turned up many times. The antigen remains undetermined. The receptor was derived from a woman aged 25 to 39 with Graves' ophthalmopathy. The sequenced sample was blood. The V gene is TRBV12-3 or TRBV12-4, the J gene TRBJ1-2; no firm D call. CDR3 loop: CASGGRANYGYTF. The DNA for the CDR3 is TGTGCCAGCGGAGGACGGGCTAACTATGGCTACACCTTC.